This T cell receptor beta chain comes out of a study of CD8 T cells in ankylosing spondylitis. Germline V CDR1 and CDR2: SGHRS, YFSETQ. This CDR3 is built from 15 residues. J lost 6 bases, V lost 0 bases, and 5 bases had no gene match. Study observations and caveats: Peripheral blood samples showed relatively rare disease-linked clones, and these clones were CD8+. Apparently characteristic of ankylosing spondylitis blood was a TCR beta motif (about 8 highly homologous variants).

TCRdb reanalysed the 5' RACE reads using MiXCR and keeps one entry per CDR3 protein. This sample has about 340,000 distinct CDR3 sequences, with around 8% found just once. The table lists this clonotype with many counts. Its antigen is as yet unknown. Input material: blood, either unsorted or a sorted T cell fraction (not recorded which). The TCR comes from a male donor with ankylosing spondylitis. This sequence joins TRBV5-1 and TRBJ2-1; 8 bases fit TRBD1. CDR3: CASSLGQGAGNEQFF. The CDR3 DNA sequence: TGCGCCAGCAGCTTGGGCCAGGGGGCGGGCAATGAGCAGTTCTTC.